Detailed here is one T cell receptor (beta chain). Distinct nucleotide sequences in the sample also encode this CDR3. These data come from a study of blood T cell repertoires in COVID-19. The repertoire was sequenced with immunoSEQ multiplex PCR; TCRdb's copy has only in-frame clones and lacks some. The sample records about 220,000 clones, roughly 85% being singletons. The germline CDR1 and CDR2 sequences are MDHEN and SYDVKM. V was clipped by 2 bases and J by 2 bases, with 9 bases between them. CDR3 size: 14 residues. The sequence was collected from a woman of 80 years or more with acute or convalescent COVID-19. The sample taken for sequencing was peripheral blood. The chain employs TRBV28 and TRBJ1-1; D perhaps matches TRBD1 (6 bases). The CDR3 here is CASSLTGLNTEAFF. The CDR3, as DNA: TGTGCCAGCAGTTTAACAGGGCTTAACACTGAAGCTTTCTTT.